Given below is one TCR beta chain in context. The data originate from a study of blood T cell repertoires in COVID-19. Method: immunoSEQ multiplex PCR; TCRdb's copy keeps in-frame clones and lacks some. Of more than 250,000 clones in the sample, more than 85% were seen once. Trimming took off 8 bases at V and 3 bases at J, with 20 bases between the two ends. Germline lookup yields CDR1 SGHNT and CDR2 YENEEA. The CDR3 sequence is 15 residues long. This chain connects TRBV11-3 to TRBJ2-7; possible D gene TRBD1, 6 bases. Sequencing used PBMCs or T cells enriched from blood (not recorded which). This TCR was sampled from a woman aged 30 to 39 who had recovered from COVID-19. In nucleotides, the CDR3 is TGTGCCAGCGCTCCCTCGGGACAAGGGGTCTACGAGCAGTACTTC. Protein: CASAPSGQGVYEQYF.